This TCR beta chain is drawn from a study of T cell responses to AZD1222 COVID-19 vaccine. Study summary: Second doses at about 4 or about 12 weeks were pooled. Findings of the study overall: Targeting of unmutated variant regions was reportedly seen in nearly half of spike-specific TCRs. There were mostly white British donors and more females than males, and clonal diversity was possibly underestimated. Repertoires in all cases were sampled only once the peak T cell response had passed.

CDR1 and CDR2 from the germline V gene are SGHDT and YYEEEE. CDR3 length: 15 amino acids. The V and J ends lost 0 bases and 3 bases respectively, with 9 bases between them. The data were produced by immunoSEQ multiplex PCR, yet TCRdb's version contains in-frame clones alone and is incomplete. Of roughly 120,000 clones in the sample, almost 90% were seen once. Points on this clone: No antigen is known for it.

J is TRBJ1-4 and V is TRBV5-6; D gene unclear. The sample here was peripheral blood, taken on day 0 of AZD1222 vaccination. This TCR came from an adult in good health. CDR3 loop: CASSLVLVANEKLFF. The CDR3 nucleotides are TGTGCCAGCAGCTTGGTTCTCGTGGCTAATGAAAAACTGTTTTTT.